Below, 4 T cell receptor beta chains from the same sample are listed, as sequenced in a study of cytomegalovirus exposure and HLA in healthy donors. The PCR employed 60 Vbeta primers together with 13 Jbeta primers. TCRdb's table, derived via immunoSEQ multiplex PCR, lists solely in-frame clones and lacks some. Of some 220,000 clones in the sample, roughly 84% are singletons; the top ten hold 0.24%. The sample was PBMCs. These receptors were collected from a girl under 10 years old in good health and CMV-seronegative.

The CDR3 DNA sequence: TGCGCCAGCAGCATGGGGACTAGCGGGAGTATATACGAGCAGTACTTC. This gives the protein CASSMGTSGSIYEQYF. The gene calls are TRBV5-1 and TRBJ2-7; 14 nucleotides line up with TRBD2. This CDR3 is built from 16 residues. With V trimmed by 4 bases and J by 4 bases, 7 bases remained unmatched. CDR1 and CDR2 from the germline V gene are SGHRS and YFSETQ. The full variable domain, rest sourced from reference TRBV5-1 and TRBJ2-7, is KAGVTQTPRYLIKTRGQQVTLSCSPISGHRSVSWYQQTPGQGLQFLFEYFSETQRNKGNFPGRFSGRQFSNSRSEMNVSTLELGDSALYLCASSMGTSGSIYEQYFGPGTRLTVT.

This clone has just one count. This sequence joins TRBV13 and TRBJ2-3; 14 positions agree with TRBD2. The CDR3 has 17 amino acids. Germline loops: CDR1 PRHDT, CDR2 FYEKMQ (reference sequence). After removal of 4 bases from V and 0 bases from J, the junction contained 3 bases not matched to a gene. The CDR3, as DNA: TGTGCCAGCAGCTGGGGGACTAGCGGGGGCAGCACAGATACGCAGTATTTT. Translated, it gives CASSWGTSGGSTDTQYF.

This chain uses TRBV11-2 with TRBJ2-7, with D unresolved. CDR3 length: 12 residues. CDR1 is SGHAT, CDR2 FQNNGV, per germline. Trimming cost V 1 base and J 4 bases, with 5 bases left between them. CDR3 DNA: TGTGCCAGCAGCTTAGGCAGGTACGAGCAGTACTTC. Protein: CASSLGRYEQYF.

The V gene is TRBV19, the J gene TRBJ1-6; D is unresolved. Germline CDR1 reads LNHDA; CDR2 reads SQIVND (reference sequence). The germline V and J ends were trimmed by 5 bases and 7 bases, with 12 bases remaining between them. The CDR3 extends over 14 amino acids. CDR3: CASSLDWMNSPLHF. The CDR3, as DNA: TGTGCCAGTAGTCTTGACTGGATGAATTCACCCCTCCACTTT. Complete variable domain (other parts from reference TRBV19 and TRBJ1-6): DGGITQSPKYLFRKEGQNVTLSCEQNLNHDAMYWYRQDPGQGLRLIYYSQIVNDFQKGDIAEGYSVSREKKESFPLTVTSAQKNPTAFYLCASSLDWMNSPLHFGNGTRLTVT.